Listed below are T cell receptor beta chains from one sample, sequenced in a study of blood T cell repertoires in COVID-19. Profiled with immunoSEQ multiplex PCR; TCRdb holds only in-frame clones, not every one. The sample lists 250,000 to 350,000 clones, 75% to 90% occurring once. The sample comprised peripheral blood. Receptors were obtained from an older woman with COVID-19, enrolled during active disease. The CDR3 runs from the conserved cysteine through the conserved F or W. Each record gives: V gene, CDR3 length, J gene, CDR3 protein.

V gene: TRBV10-3
CDR3 length: 12
J gene: TRBJ2-7
CDR3 protein: CATSRFLYEQYF

V gene: TRBV2
CDR3 length: 13
J gene: TRBJ1-2
CDR3 protein: CAGVWGANYGYTF

V gene: TRBV28
CDR3 length: 11
J gene: TRBJ2-1
CDR3 protein: CATWGDNEQFF

V gene: TRBV14
CDR3 length: 13
J gene: TRBJ1-2
CDR3 protein: CASSPAASYGYTF

V gene: TRBV5-8
CDR3 length: 16
J gene: TRBJ1-6
CDR3 protein: CASSPRVSSYNSPLHF

V gene: TRBV12-3/TRBV12-4
CDR3 length: 13
J gene: TRBJ2-7
CDR3 protein: CASSLGTSYEQYF

V gene: TRBV28
CDR3 length: 15
J gene: TRBJ2-2
CDR3 protein: CASKLQGLNTGELFF

V gene: TRBV24-1
CDR3 length: 13
J gene: TRBJ2-1
CDR3 protein: CATSVWGVDEQFF

V gene: TRBV27
CDR3 length: 14
J gene: TRBJ1-1
CDR3 protein: CASRLTGVGTEAFF

V gene: TRBV7-2
CDR3 length: 15
J gene: TRBJ2-5
CDR3 protein: CASSPDPTGVETQYF